This TCR beta chain was found in a study of T cells in Graves' hyperthyroidism and ophthalmopathy. Germline CDR1 is LNHNV and CDR2 is YYDKDF (reference sequence). Trimming removed 0 bases at V and 8 bases at J, with 12 bases between. There are 14 residues in the CDR3. Notes on the study in general: Blood also carried most thyroid clonotypes expanded above 0.001. The model predicted ophthalmopathy a median roughly six months before onset.

What was amplified from RNA transcripts were TCR beta CDR3 regions. TCR CDR3 regions were first amplified by RT-PCR with HTBI primers. Using its own MiXCR run on the multiplex PCR reads, TCRdb lists one record per CDR3 protein. The top ten hold roughly 30% of the sample, which has hundreds of thousands of distinct CDR3 sequences, 30% to 40% seen once. Graves' hyperthyroidism is called stable when ophthalmopathy does not progress within 18 months. Orbital computed tomography and thyroid ultrasound, together with serum TRAb and thyroxine and clinical symptoms, were used for diagnoses. About this clonotype itself: Its target is not known.

The TCR originated in a woman in her thirties or forties with Graves' hyperthyroidism. The sequenced sample was blood. The chain employs TRBV15 and TRBJ2-3; D is possibly TRBD2 (5 bases). CDR3 sequence reads: CATSRDGSLATQYF. The CDR3, as DNA: TGTGCCACCAGCAGAGACGGCAGTCTAGCTACGCAGTATTTT. Complete variable domain (other parts from reference TRBV15 and TRBJ2-3): DAMVIQNPRYQVTQFGKPVTLSCSQTLNHNVMYWYQQKSSQAPKLLFHYYDKDFNNEADTPDNFQSRRPNTSFCFLDIRSPGLGDTAMYLCATSRDGSLATQYFGPGTRLTVL.